Listed below are T cell receptor beta chains from one sample, sequenced in a study of CXCR3-negative and CXCR3-positive naive CD8 T cells. TCRdb derives one entry per CDR3 protein from the 5' RACE reads, leaving out DNA. This sample contains approximately 100,000 distinct CDR3 sequences. Sequencing was carried out using naive CXCR3+ CD8+ T cells from blood. Receptors were obtained from a human donor in good health. Some clones in this sample may be carry-over from other donors' samples. CDR3s include the opening cysteine and the closing phenylalanine or tryptophan.

v_gene,j_gene,CDR3aa
TRBV12-3/TRBV12-4,TRBJ2-7,CASSLEGLAYEQYF
TRBV5-6,TRBJ2-2,CASSFLPGELFF
TRBV5-6,TRBJ1-5,CASSTGLGAYQPQHF
TRBV12-3/TRBV12-4,TRBJ2-7,CASSAYRESEQYF
TRBV5-1,TRBJ1-2,CASSLVISNYGYTF
TRBV29-1,TRBJ2-4,CSAQDRGENIQYF
TRBV5-5,TRBJ1-2,CASSASGQFYGYTF
TRBV5-5,TRBJ2-7,CASSLVWLDRGAYEQYF
TRBV7-3,TRBJ2-2,CASGGVNTGELFF
TRBV28,TRBJ2-5,CASSIGTGGSGETQYF
TRBV28,TRBJ1-3,CASSNVGDITPGNTIYF
TRBV29-1,TRBJ2-1,CSVLAVDTYNEQFF
TRBV6-6,TRBJ2-7,CASSLGEGGPWGEQYF
TRBV12-3/TRBV12-4,TRBJ2-3,CASSPLGGWVLAGSDTQYF
TRBV29-1,TRBJ2-7,CSVGRGLTYEQYF
TRBV10-2,TRBJ2-1,CASSETGTATNEQFF
TRBV9,TRBJ2-3,CASSVGGPSTDTQYF
TRBV29-1,TRBJ2-1,CSVEESSGGNPNEQFF